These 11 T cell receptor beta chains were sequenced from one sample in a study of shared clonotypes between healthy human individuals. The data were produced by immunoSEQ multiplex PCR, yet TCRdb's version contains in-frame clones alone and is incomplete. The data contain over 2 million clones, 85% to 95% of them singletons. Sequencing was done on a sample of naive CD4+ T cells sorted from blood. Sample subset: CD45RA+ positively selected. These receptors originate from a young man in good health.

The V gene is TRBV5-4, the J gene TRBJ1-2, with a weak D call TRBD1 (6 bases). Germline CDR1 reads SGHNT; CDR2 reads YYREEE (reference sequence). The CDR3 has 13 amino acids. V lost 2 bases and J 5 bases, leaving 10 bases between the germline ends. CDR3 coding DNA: TGTGCCAGCAGCTTAGGGACACAATATGGCTACACCTTC. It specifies CASSLGTQYGYTF.

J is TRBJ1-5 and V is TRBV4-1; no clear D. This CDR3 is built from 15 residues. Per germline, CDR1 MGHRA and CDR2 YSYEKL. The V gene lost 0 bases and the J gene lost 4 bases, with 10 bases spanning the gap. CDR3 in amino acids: CASSQERRSNQPQHF. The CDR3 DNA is TGCGCCAGCAGCCAAGAACGCAGGAGTAATCAGCCCCAGCATTTT.

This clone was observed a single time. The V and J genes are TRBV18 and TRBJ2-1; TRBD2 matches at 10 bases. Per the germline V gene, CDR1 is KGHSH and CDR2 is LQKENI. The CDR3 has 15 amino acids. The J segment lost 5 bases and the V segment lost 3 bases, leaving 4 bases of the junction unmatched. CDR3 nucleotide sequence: TGTGCCAGCTCACCGGGACTAGCGCAAGACAATGAGCAGTTCTTC. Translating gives CASSPGLAQDNEQFF.

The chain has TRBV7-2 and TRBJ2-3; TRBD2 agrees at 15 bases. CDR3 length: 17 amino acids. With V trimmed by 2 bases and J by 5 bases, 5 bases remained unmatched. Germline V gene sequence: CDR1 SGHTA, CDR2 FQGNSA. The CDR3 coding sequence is TGTGCCAGCAGCTTAAGGGGACTAGCGGGAGGCGGAGATACGCAGTATTTT. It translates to CASSLRGLAGGGDTQYF.

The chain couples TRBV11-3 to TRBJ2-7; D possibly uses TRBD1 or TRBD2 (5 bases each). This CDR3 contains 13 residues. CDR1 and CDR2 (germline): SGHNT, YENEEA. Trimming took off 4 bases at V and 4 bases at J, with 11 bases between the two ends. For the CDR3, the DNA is TGTGCCAGCAGCTCTCGGGACGGATACGAGCAGTACTTC. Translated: CASSSRDGYEQYF.

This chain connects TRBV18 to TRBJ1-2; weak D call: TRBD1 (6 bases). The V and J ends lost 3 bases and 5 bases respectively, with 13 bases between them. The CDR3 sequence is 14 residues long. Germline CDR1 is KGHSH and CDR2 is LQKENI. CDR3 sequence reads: CASSPPSGEYGYTF. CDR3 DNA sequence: TGTGCCAGCTCACCCCCCTCAGGGGAGTATGGCTACACCTTC.

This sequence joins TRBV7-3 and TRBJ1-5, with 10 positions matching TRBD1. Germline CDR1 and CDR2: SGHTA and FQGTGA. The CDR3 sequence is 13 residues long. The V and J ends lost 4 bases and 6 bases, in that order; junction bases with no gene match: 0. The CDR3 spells CASSWTGGQPQHF. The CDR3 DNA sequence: TGTGCCAGCAGCTGGACAGGGGGTCAGCCCCAGCATTTT. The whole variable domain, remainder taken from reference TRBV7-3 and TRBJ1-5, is GAGVSQTPSNKVTEKGKYVELRCDPISGHTALYWYRQSLGQGPEFLIYFQGTGAADDSGLPNDRFFAVRPEGSVSTLKIQRTERGDSAVYLCASSWTGGQPQHFGDGTRLSIL.

The DNA of the CDR3 is TGTGCCAGCTCACCGCAAAGGGGGCTCTACGAGCAGTACTTC. Amino acid sequence: CASSPQRGLYEQYF. This chain uses TRBV18 with TRBJ2-7; TRBD1 matches 7 bases. The V gene's germline CDR1 is KGHSH and CDR2 LQKENI. The CDR3 loop spans 14 amino acids. Trimming at V came to 3 bases and at J to 3 bases, leaving 5 bases not matched to a gene.

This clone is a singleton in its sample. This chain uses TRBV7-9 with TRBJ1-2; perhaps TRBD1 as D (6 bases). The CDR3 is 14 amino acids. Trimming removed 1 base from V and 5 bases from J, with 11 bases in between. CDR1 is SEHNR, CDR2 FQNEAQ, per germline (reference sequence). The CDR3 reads CASSLDGGGYGYTF. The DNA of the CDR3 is TGTGCCAGCAGCTTAGACGGAGGGGGGTATGGCTACACCTTC.

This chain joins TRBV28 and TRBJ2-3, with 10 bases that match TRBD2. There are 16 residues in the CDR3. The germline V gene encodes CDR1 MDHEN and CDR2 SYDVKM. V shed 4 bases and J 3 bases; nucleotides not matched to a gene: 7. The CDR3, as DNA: TGTGCCAGCAGTTCTAGCGGGGGCGGCCTGACAGATACGCAGTATTTT. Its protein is CASSSSGGGLTDTQYF.

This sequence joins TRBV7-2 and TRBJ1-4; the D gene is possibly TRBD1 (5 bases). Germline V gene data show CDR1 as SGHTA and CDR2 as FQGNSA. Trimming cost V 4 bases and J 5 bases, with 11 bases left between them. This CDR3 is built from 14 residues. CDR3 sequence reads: CASSYRDRNEKLFF. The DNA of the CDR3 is TGTGCCAGCAGCTACCGGGACCGGAATGAAAAACTGTTTTTT. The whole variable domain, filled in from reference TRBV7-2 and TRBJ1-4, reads GAGVSQSPSNKVTEKGKDVELRCDPISGHTALYWYRQSLGQGLEFLIYFQGNSAPDKSGLPSDRFSAERTGGSVSTLTIQRTQQEDSAVYLCASSYRDRNEKLFFGSGTQLSVL.